The 15 T cell receptor beta chains given below trace back to one sample, sequenced in a study of regulatory T cells in long-lasting Graves disease. Building the TCR beta libraries relied on iRepertoire HTBI primers, and CDR3 regions underwent Arm-PCR. From the multiplex PCR reads, TCRdb called clonotypes with MiXCR, one entry per CDR3 protein. The table has 400,000 to 500,000 distinct CDR3 sequences, about 15% seen once; the top ten hold under 20%. Time point of the sample: newly diagnosed GD, antithyroid drugs for less than 3 months. PBMC-extracted RNA yielded the TCR library. This sample also appeared in a second study, on T cells in Graves' hyperthyroidism and ophthalmopathy.

Sequences were derived from peripheral blood mononuclear cells (PBMCs), sampled at new diagnosis, from a patient treated with antithyroid drugs. These receptors were taken from a woman aged 45 to 65 with Graves disease.

This clonotype was counted ten times or more. The chain uses TRBV2 and TRBJ2-1, with 7 bases identical to TRBD1. V lost 3 bases, J lost 3 bases, and 8 bases stayed unmatched. The germline V gene has CDR1 SNHLY and CDR2 FYNNEI. CDR3 length: 16 amino acids. The CDR3 sequence is CASSETSTGYYNEQFF. For the CDR3, the DNA is TGTGCCAGCAGTGAGACCTCGACAGGGTACTACAATGAGCAGTTCTTC.

The chain uses TRBV5-1 and TRBJ1-4; 7 bases fit TRBD1. This CDR3 spans 16 amino acids. With 5 bases clipped from V and 8 bases from J, the junction kept 15 bases outside the gene matches. Looked up from germline, CDR1 is SGHRS and CDR2 is YFSETQ. The CDR3 DNA sequence: TGCGCCAGCAGGTCCCTTGAGGGGGCCCTTAGGGAAAAACTGTTTTTT. Amino acid sequence: CASRSLEGALREKLFF.

This clonotype was seen ten or more times. This chain links TRBV10-3 with TRBJ1-2, with 9 bases that match TRBD1. This CDR3 comprises 14 residues. CDR1 and CDR2 from the germline V gene are ENHRY and SYGVKD. Trimming took 7 bases from V and 2 from J; bases not matched to a gene: 5. CDR3 DNA: TGTGCCATCACCCCCGGGACAGGGAACTATGGCTACACCTTC. This encodes CAITPGTGNYGYTF.

This clonotype came up many times. The rearrangement links TRBV10-3 to TRBJ2-7; TRBD2 matches 13 bases. The J call is in doubt because the DNA end fits TRBJ2-3 better. The CDR3 covers 16 residues. The germline V gene has CDR1 ENHRY and CDR2 SYGVKD. Here the CDR3 DNA reads TGTGCCATCAGTGAGAGGACTAGCGGGAGTTCGGATACGCAGTATTTT. Its translation: CAISERTSGSSDTQYF.

In this sample, this clonotype turned up a few times. V and J are TRBV30 and TRBJ2-1; 9 bases align to TRBD2. CDR1 GTSNPN and CDR2 SVGIG come from the germline V gene (reference sequence). The CDR3 is 12 amino acids. Unmatched junction bases numbered 5, after V lost 1 base and J lost 13 bases. The CDR3 here is CAWSETSGYQFF. CDR3 coding DNA: TGTGCCTGGAGTGAGACTAGCGGATACCAGTTCTTC.

This clonotype has ten or more counts. The chain combines TRBV7-8 with TRBJ1-5; possible D gene TRBD1, 6 bases. Germline V CDR1 and CDR2: SGHVS, FQNEAQ. V dropped 5 bases and J dropped 3 bases, with 11 bases sitting between them. The CDR3 runs to 14 residues. The CDR3 DNA reads TGTGCCAGCAGCCCAACAGGGTACAATCAGCCCCAGCATTTT. Translation: CASSPTGYNQPQHF.

This clonotype was counted once. Since the CDR3 does not end with the conserved phenylalanine or tryptophan, this likely comes from a read error. The chain joins TRBV12-3 or TRBV12-4 to TRBJ2-7; the D is unclear. CDR3 length equals 13 residues. The V end was cut by 1 base, the J end by 2 bases, with 6 bases between. CDR3 sequence (DNA): TGTGCCAGCAGTTTAGGCTGGACCTACGAGCAGTACTCC. It specifies CASSLGWTYEQYS.

This clonotype was seen repeatedly, ten times or more. The V gene is TRBV12-3 or TRBV12-4, the J gene TRBJ2-1; 10 nucleotides align to TRBD2. The CDR3 loop spans 16 amino acids. V lost 1 base, J lost 4 bases, and 4 bases stayed unmatched. CDR3 coding DNA: TGTGCCAGCAGTTTAGGCGGACTAGCGGAATACAATGAGCAGTTCTTC. Translated: CASSLGGLAEYNEQFF.

The DNA of the CDR3 is TGTGCCAGCAGCCTAGAACCGACTAGGGGGGACGAGACCCAGTACTTC. Translation: CASSLEPTRGDETQYF. The V gene is TRBV5-4, the J gene TRBJ2-5; D might be TRBD1 or TRBD2, each matching 6 bases. The CDR3 sequence is 16 residues long. Germline V gene sequence: CDR1 SGHNT, CDR2 YYREEE (reference sequence). Trimming took 4 bases from V and 5 from J, leaving 21 bases between them.

Ten or more counts support this clonotype. CDR3 sequence: CATLGQDTGELFF. DNA of the CDR3: TGTGCCACCCTGGGACAGGACACCGGGGAGCTGTTTTTT. V and J are TRBV24-1 and TRBJ2-2, with 8 nucleotides matching TRBD1. The germline CDR1 and CDR2 sequences are KGHDR and SFDVKD. This CDR3 contains 13 residues. V lost 9 bases, J lost 3 bases, and 2 bases stayed unmatched.

This clonotype was counted only a few times. The rearrangement uses TRBV30 and TRBJ2-7; D is possibly TRBD2 (6 bases). Germline CDR1 reads GTSNPN; CDR2 reads SVGIG (reference sequence). The CDR3 is 14 residues long. Trimming removed 2 bases at V and 0 bases at J, with 11 bases between. The CDR3 reads CAWSLSGVSYEQYF. As DNA, the CDR3 is TGTGCCTGGAGTTTATCGGGAGTCTCCTACGAGCAGTACTTC.

The sample holds many counts of this clonotype. The CDR3 sequence: CASSLVRGFEGIQYF. The CDR3 region has the DNA TGTGCCAGCAGTTTGGTACGGGGCTTCGAAGGAATTCAGTACTTC. The genes are TRBV28 and TRBJ2-4; D assignment may be TRBD1 or TRBD2 (5 bases each). With 3 bases removed from V and 10 bases from J, the gap between germline ends came to 19 bases. The CDR3 totals 15 residues. Looked up from germline, CDR1 is MDHEN and CDR2 is SYDVKM.

This clonotype was seen many times. This CDR3 reads CASSGGFQETQYF. As DNA, the CDR3 is TGTGCCAGCAGTGGGGGGTTCCAAGAGACCCAGTACTTC. V gene TRBV27 combines with J gene TRBJ2-5; possibly TRBD2 for D (6 bases). The germline V gene has CDR1 MNHEY and CDR2 SMNVEV (reference sequence). The CDR3 is made up of 13 amino acids. The V and J ends lost 5 bases and 1 base respectively, with 8 bases between them.

This clonotype appeared many times. The V call is TRBV20-1, the J call TRBJ1-1; D gene ambiguous. Germline values: CDR1 DFQATT, CDR2 SNEGSKA (reference sequence). The CDR3 extends over 12 amino acids. V dropped 2 bases and J dropped 5 bases, with 9 bases sitting between them. CDR3 protein: CSARRPRTEAFF. The CDR3 coding sequence is TGCAGTGCTAGAAGGCCCAGGACTGAAGCTTTCTTT.

This clonotype came up many times. The genes are TRBV20-1 and TRBJ1-4; 7 bases align to TRBD1. Germline lookup yields CDR1 DFQATT and CDR2 SNEGSKA (reference sequence). The ends lost 1 base at V and 6 bases at J; junction bases unmatched: 5. The length of the CDR3 is 14 residues. CDR3 sequence: CSARVGQADEKLFF. Here the CDR3 DNA reads TGCAGTGCTAGAGTAGGACAGGCGGATGAAAAACTGTTTTTT.